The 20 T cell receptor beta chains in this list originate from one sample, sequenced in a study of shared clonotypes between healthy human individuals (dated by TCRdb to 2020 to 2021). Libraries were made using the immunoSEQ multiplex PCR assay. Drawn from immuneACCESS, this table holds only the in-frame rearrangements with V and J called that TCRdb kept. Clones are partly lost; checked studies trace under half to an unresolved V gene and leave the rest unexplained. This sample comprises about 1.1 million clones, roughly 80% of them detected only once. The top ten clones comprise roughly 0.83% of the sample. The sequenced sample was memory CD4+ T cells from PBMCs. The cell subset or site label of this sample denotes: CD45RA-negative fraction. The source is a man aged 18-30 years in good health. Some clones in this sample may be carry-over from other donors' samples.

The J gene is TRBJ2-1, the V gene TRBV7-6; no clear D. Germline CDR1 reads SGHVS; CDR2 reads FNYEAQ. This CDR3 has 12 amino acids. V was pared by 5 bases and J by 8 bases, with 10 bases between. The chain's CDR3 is CASSPAVYEQFF. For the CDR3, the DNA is TGTGCCAGCAGCCCAGCCGTCTATGAGCAGTTCTTC.

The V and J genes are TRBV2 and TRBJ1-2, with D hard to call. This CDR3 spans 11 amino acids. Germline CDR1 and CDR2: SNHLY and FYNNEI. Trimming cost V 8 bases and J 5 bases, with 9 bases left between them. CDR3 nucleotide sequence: TGTGCCAGCGGGAGAGAGTATGGCTACACCTTC. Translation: CASGREYGYTF.

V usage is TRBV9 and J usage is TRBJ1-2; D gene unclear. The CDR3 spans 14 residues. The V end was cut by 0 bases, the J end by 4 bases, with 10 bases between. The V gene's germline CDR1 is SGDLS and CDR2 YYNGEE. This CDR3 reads CASSVEVEGYGYTF. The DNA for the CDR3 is TGTGCCAGCAGCGTAGAGGTGGAAGGCTATGGCTACACCTTC.

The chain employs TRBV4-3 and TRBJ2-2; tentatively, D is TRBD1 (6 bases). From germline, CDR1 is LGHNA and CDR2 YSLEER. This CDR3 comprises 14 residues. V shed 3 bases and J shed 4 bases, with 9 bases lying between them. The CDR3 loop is CASSQRQATGELFF. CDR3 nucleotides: TGCGCCAGCAGCCAGAGACAGGCCACCGGGGAGCTGTTTTTT.

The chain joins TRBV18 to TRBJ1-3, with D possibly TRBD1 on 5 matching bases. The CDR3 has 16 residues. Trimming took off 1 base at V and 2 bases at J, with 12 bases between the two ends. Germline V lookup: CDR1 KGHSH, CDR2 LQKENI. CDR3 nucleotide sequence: TGTGCCAGCTCACCACAGGAGGGGACCCCTGGAAACACCATATATTTT. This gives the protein CASSPQEGTPGNTIYF.

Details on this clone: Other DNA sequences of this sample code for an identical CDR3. CDR3 DNA: TGTGCCAGCAGCTTATCAGGGACCTACAATGAGCAGTTCTTC. Protein: CASSLSGTYNEQFF. The chain uses TRBV7-7 and TRBJ2-1; D is perhaps TRBD1 (5 bases). Germline V gene sequence: CDR1 SSHAT, CDR2 FNYEAQ (reference sequence). The ends were cut back, 2 bases at V and 2 bases at J, with 7 bases in the middle. The CDR3 has 14 residues.

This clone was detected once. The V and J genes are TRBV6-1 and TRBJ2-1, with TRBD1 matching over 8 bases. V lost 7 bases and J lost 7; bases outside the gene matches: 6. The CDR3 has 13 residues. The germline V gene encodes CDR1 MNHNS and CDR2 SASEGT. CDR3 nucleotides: TGTGCCAGCACCCGGGACAGGCCTAATGAGCAGTTCTTC. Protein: CASTRDRPNEQFF.

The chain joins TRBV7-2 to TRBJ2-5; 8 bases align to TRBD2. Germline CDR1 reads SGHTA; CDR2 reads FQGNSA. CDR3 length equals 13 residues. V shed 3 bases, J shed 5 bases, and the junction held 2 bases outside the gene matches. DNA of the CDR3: TGTGCCAGCAGCTTTGAGCGGGAGGAGACCCAGTACTTC. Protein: CASSFEREETQYF.

CDR3 sequence: CASSSRQTTGEKLFF. CDR3 nucleotides: TGTGCCAGCAGCTCCCGACAGACAACCGGGGAAAAACTGTTTTTT. The chain joins TRBV7-9 to TRBJ1-4, with D possibly being TRBD1 (5 bases). V was shortened by 4 bases and J by 8 bases, with 17 bases between the two germline ends. Germline V lookup: CDR1 SEHNR, CDR2 FQNEAQ (reference sequence). This CDR3 spans 15 amino acids. The whole variable domain, remainder taken from reference TRBV7-9 and TRBJ1-4, is DTGVSQNPRHKITKRGQNVTFRCDPISEHNRLYWYRQTLGQGPEFLTYFQNEAQLEKSRLLSDRFSAERPKGSFSTLEIQRTEQGDSAMYLCASSSRQTTGEKLFFGSGTQLSVL.

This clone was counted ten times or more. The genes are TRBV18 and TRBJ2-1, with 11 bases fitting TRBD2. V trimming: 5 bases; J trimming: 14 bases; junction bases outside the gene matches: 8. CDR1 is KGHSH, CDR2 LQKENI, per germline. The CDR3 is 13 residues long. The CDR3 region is CASSNTTSGSKFF. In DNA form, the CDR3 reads TGTGCCAGCTCAAATACAACTAGCGGGAGTAAGTTCTTC.

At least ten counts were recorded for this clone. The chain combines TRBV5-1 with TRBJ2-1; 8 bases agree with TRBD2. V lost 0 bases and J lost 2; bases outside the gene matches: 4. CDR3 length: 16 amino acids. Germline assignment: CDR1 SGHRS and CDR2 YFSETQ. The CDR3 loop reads CASSLDAGGTYNEQFF. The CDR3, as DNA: TGCGCCAGCAGCTTGGATGCGGGAGGTACCTACAATGAGCAGTTCTTC.

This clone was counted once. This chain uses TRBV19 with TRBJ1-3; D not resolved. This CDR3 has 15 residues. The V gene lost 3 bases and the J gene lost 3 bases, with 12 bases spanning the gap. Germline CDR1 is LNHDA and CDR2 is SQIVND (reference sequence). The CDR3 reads CASSMGVLHGNTIYF. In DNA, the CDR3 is TGTGCCAGTAGTATGGGCGTTCTTCATGGAAACACCATATATTTT.

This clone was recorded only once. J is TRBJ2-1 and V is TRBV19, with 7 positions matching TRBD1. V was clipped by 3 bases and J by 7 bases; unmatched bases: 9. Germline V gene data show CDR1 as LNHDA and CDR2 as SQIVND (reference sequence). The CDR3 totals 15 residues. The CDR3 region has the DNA TGTGCCAGTAGTATGGGGTACAGGGGATTGAATGAGCAGTTCTTC. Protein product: CASSMGYRGLNEQFF.

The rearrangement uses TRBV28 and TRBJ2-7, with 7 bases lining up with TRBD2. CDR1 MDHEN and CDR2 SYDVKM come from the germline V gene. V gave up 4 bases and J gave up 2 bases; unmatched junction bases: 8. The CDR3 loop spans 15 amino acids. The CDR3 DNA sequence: TGTGCCAGCAGTTCCCACCGGGACTACCCCTACGAGCAGTACTTC. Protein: CASSSHRDYPYEQYF.

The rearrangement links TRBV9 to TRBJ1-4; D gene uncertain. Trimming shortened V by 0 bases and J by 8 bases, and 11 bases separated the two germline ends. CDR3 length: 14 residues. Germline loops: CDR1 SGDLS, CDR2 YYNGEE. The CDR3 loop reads CASSVGRNGEKLFF. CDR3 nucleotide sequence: TGTGCCAGCAGCGTAGGACGCAATGGGGAAAAACTGTTTTTT.

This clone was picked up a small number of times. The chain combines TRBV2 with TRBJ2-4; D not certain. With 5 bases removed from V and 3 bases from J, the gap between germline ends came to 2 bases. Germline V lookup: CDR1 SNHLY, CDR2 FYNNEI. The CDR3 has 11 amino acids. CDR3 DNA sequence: TGTGCCAGCAGTAACAAAAACATTCAGTACTTC. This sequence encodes CASSNKNIQYF.

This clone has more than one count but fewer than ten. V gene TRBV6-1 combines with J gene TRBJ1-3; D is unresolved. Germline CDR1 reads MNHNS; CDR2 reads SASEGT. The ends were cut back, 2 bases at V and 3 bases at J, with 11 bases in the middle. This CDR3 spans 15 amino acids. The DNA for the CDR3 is TGTGCCAGCAGTGAATATGGTTTCGGTGGAAACACCATATATTTT. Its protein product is CASSEYGFGGNTIYF.

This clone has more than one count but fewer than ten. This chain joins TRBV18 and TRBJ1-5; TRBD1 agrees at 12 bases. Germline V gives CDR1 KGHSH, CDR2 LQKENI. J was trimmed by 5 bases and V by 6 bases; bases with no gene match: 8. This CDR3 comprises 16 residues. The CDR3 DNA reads TGTGCCAGCTCTCCCGGGACAGGGGGCAGGGATCAGCCCCAGCATTTT. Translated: CASSPGTGGRDQPQHF.

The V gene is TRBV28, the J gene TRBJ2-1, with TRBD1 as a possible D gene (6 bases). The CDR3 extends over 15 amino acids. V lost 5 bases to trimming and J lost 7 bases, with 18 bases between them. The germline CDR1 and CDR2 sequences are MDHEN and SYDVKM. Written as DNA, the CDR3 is TGTGCCAGCAGTGCCTTGACAGGCCTGGGGAATGAGCAGTTCTTC. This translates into CASSALTGLGNEQFF.

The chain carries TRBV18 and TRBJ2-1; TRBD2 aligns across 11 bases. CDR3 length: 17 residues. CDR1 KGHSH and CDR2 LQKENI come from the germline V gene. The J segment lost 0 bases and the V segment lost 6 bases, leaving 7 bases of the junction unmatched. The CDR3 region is CASSYGSGRASYNEQFF. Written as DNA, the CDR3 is TGTGCCAGCTCCTACGGTAGCGGGAGGGCCTCCTACAATGAGCAGTTCTTC. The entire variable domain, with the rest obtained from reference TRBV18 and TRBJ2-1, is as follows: NAGVMQNPRHLVRRRGQEARLRCSPMKGHSHVYWYRQLPEEGLKFMVYLQKENIIDESGMPKERFSAEFPKEGPSILRIQQVVRGDSAAYFCASSYGSGRASYNEQFFGPGTRLTVL.